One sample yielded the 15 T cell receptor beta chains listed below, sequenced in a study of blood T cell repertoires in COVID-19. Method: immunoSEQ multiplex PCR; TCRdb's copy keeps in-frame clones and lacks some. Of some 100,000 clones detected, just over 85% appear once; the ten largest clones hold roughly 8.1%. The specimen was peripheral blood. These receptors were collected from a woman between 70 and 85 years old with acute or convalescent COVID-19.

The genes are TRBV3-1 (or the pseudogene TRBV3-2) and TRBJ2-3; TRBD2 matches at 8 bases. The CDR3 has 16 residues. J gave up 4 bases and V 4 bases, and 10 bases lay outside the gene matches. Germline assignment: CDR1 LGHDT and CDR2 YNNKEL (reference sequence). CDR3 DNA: TGTGCCAGCAGCCTTCAAGCGGGAGCGGGGGCAGATACGCAGTATTTT. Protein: CASSLQAGAGADTQYF.

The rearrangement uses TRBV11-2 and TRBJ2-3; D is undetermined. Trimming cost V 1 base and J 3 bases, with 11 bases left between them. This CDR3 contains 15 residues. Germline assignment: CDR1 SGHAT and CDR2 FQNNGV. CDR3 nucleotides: TGTGCCAGCAGCTTAGTTGGGCCTAAGACAGATACGCAGTATTTT. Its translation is CASSLVGPKTDTQYF.

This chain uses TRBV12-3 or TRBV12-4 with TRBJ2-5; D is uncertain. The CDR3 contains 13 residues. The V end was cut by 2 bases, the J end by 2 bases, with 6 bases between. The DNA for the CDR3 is TGTGCCAGCAGTTTAACTCCACAAGAGACCCAGTACTTC. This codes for CASSLTPQETQYF.

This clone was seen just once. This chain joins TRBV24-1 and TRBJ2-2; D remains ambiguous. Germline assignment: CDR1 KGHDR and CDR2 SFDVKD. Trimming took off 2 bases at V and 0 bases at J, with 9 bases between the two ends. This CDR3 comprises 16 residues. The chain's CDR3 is CATSDSLRANTGELFF. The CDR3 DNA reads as TGTGCCACCAGTGATTCCCTTCGCGCGAACACCGGGGAGCTGTTTTTT.

CDR3 DNA sequence: TGTGCCAGCAGTTACAACGGGGGGAACTATGGCTACACCTTC. Protein product: CASSYNGGNYGYTF. The V and J genes are TRBV28 and TRBJ1-2; D is perhaps TRBD1 (5 bases). This CDR3 comprises 14 residues. The germline V gene encodes CDR1 MDHEN and CDR2 SYDVKM. V shed 4 bases and J shed 2 bases, with 11 bases lying between them.

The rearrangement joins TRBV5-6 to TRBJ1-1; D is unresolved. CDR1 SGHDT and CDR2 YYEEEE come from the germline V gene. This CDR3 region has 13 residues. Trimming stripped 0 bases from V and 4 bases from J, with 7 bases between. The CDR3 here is CASSLGAFTEAFF. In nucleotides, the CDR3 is TGTGCCAGCAGCTTGGGGGCTTTCACTGAAGCTTTCTTT.

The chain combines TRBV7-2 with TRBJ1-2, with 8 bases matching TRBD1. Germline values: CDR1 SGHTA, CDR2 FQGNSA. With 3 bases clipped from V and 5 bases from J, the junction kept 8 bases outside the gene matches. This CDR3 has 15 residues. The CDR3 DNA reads TGTGCCAGCAGCTTGACCCCCAGGGGGCTGTATGGCTACACCTTC. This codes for CASSLTPRGLYGYTF.

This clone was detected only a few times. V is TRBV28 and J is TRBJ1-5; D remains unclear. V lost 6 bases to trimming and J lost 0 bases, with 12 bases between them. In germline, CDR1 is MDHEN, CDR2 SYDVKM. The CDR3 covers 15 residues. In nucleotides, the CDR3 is TGTGCCAGCAGAGTGGAGGGCGATAGCAATCAGCCCCAGCATTTT. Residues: CASRVEGDSNQPQHF.

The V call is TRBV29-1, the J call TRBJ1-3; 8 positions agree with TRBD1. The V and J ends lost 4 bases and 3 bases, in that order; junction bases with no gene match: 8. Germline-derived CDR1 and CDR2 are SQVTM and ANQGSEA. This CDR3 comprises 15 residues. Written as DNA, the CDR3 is TGCAGCGTTGGCGGACAGGGATCGGTTGGAAACACCATATATTTT. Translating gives CSVGGQGSVGNTIYF.

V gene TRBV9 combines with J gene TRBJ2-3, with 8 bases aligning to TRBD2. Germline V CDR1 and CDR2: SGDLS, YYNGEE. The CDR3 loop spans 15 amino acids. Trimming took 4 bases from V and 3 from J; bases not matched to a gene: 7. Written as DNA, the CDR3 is TGTGCCAGCAGCCCCCCTCGGGGGGGAACAGATACGCAGTATTTT. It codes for CASSPPRGGTDTQYF.

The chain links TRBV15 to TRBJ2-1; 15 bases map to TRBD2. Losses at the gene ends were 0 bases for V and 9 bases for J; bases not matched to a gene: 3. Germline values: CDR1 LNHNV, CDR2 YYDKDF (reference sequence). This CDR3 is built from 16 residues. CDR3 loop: CATSRDPGLAGGEQFF. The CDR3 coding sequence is TGTGCCACCAGCAGAGACCCGGGACTAGCGGGAGGTGAGCAGTTCTTC.

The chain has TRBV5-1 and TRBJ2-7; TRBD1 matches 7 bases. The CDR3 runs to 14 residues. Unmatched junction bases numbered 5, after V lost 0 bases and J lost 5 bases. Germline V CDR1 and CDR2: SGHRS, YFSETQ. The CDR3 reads CASSLEDRINEQYF. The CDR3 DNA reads TGCGCCAGCAGCTTGGAGGACAGGATCAACGAGCAGTACTTC.

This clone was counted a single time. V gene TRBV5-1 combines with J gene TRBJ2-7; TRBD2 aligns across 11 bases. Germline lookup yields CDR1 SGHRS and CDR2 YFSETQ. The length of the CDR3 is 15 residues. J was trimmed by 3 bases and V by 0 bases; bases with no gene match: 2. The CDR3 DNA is TGCGCCAGCAGCTTGGTGACTAGCGGGGTCTACGAGCAGTACTTC. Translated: CASSLVTSGVYEQYF.

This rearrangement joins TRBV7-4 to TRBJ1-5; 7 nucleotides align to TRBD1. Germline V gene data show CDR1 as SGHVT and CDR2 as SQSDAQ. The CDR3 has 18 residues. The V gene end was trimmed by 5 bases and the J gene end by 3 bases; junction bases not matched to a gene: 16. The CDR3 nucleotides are TGTGCCAGCAGCCCAAGTCGGGAAACAGGGGCCTTCAATCAGCCCCAGCATTTT. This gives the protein CASSPSRETGAFNQPQHF.

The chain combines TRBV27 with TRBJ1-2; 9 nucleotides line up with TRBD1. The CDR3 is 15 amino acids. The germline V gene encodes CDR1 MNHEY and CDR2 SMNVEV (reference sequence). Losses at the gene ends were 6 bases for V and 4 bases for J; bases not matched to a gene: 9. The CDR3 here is CASSYGQGLSYGYTF. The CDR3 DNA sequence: TGTGCCAGCAGCTATGGACAGGGGTTAAGCTATGGCTACACCTTC.